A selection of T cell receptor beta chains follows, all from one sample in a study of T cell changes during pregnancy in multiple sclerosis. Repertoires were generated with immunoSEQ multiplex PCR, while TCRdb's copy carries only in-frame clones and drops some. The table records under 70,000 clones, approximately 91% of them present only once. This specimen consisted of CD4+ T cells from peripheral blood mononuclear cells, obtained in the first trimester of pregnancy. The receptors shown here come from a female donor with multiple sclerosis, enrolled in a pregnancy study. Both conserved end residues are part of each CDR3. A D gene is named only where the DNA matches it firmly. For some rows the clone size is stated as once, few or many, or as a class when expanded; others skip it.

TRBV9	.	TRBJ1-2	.	TGTGCCAGCAGCGTAGAGGGGGTTACTGGCTACACCTTC	CASSVEGVTGYTF
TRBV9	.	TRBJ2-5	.	TGTGCCAGCAGCGTATTTCCTAGAGGAGAGACCCAGTACTTC	CASSVFPRGETQYF
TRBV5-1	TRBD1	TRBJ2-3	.	TGCGCCAGCAGCTCCGACAGGGCAGGCGCAGATACGCAGTATTTT	CASSSDRAGADTQYF
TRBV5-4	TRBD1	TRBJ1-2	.	TGTGCCAGCAGCTTCCGGGGACAGGGGGCATATGGCTACACCTTC	CASSFRGQGAYGYTF
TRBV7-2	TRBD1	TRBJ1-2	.	TGTGCCAGCAGCTCGACAGGGACTCTGTTGGAGGGCTACACCTTC	CASSSTGTLLEGYTF
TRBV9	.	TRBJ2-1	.	TGTGCCAGCAGCGTAGCAGGGTACAATGAGCAGTTCTTC	CASSVAGYNEQFF
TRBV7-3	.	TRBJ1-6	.	TGTGCCAGCAGCTTAACTAGGGTGAAGGGAGGAATCGCAGCTTCACCCCTCCACTTT	CASSLTRVKGGIAASPLHF
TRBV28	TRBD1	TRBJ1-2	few	TGTGCCAGCAGAGAACAGGGGGCGGTTGGCTACACCTTC	CASREQGAVGYTF
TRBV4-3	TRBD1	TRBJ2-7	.	TGCGCCAGCAGCCAACAGAGGACAGGGAGAAACTACGAGCAGTACTTC	CASSQQRTGRNYEQYF
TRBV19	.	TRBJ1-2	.	TGTGCCAGTAGTACGCCTGGACAGATCCGAGTTTATGGCTACACCTTC	CASSTPGQIRVYGYTF
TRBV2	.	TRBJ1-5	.	TGTGCCAGCAGTGAAGTGCGGGATCAGCCCCAGCATTTT	CASSEVRDQPQHF
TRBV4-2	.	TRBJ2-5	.	TGTGCCAGCAGCCAAGGCGTGTCGTACCAAGAGACCCAGTACTTC	CASSQGVSYQETQYF
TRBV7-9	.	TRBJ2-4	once	TGTGCCAGCAGCCCTAGGGGGGGCCTAGCCAAAAACATTCAGTACTTC	CASSPRGGLAKNIQYF
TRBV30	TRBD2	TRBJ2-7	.	TGTGCCTGGAGGAATACAGCGGGGGGGCGGTACGAGCAGTACTTC	CAWRNTAGGRYEQYF
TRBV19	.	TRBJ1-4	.	TGTGCCAGTACCGACAGATATGAAAAACTGTTTTTT	CASTDRYEKLFF
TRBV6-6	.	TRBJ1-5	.	TGTGCCAGCAGTTACGTCCAGGGGACTAGCAATCAGCCCCAGCATTTT	CASSYVQGTSNQPQHF
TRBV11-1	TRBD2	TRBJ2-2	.	TGTGCCAGCAGACCCAAGCCCCTAGCGGGGGTTAACACCGGGGAGCTGTTTTTT	CASRPKPLAGVNTGELFF
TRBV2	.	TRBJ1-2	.	TGTGCCAGCACGACTCCGGAGGGCAGGGTCACCTTC	CASTTPEGRVTF
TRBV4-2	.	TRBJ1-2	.	TGTGCCAGCAGCCAAGACTCTCGAGGGGGCTATGGCTACACCTTC	CASSQDSRGGYGYTF
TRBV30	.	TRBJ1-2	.	TGTGCCTGGAGTGTGGACTCCTACTATGGCTACACCTTC	CAWSVDSYYGYTF
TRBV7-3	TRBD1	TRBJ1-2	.	TGTGCCAGCAGTCGTGGACAGGGGATCGGCTACACCTTC	CASSRGQGIGYTF
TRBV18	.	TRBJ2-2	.	TGTGCCAGCTCACCACCCGACCCTCGGCAGGGAAGCACCGGGGAGCTGTTTTTT	CASSPPDPRQGSTGELFF
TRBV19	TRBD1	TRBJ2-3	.	TGTGCCAGTAGTCTAAGACAGGGGCGAGGCACAGATACGCAGTATTTT	CASSLRQGRGTDTQYF
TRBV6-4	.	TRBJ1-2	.	TGTGCCAGTCGACCCTATAGCGGGGGAGGGAATCGGTATGGCTACACCTTC	CASRPYSGGGNRYGYTF
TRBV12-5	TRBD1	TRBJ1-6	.	TGTGCTAGTGGTTTGATCAGGGGGCATTCACCCCTCCACTTT	CASGLIRGHSPLHF
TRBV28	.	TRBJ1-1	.	TGTGCCAGCAGCAATGGAGGCACTGGGAACACTGAAGCTTTCTTT	CASSNGGTGNTEAFF
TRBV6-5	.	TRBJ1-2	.	TGTGCCAGCAGTCCCACATCCAGTTATGGCTACACCTTC	CASSPTSSYGYTF
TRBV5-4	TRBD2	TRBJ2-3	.	TGTGCCAGCAGCCTCCTACGGGGGGACCGCACAGATACGCAGTATTTT	CASSLLRGDRTDTQYF
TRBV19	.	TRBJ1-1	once	TGTGCCAGTACCCAGGGAAGGGTGAACACTGAAGCTTTCTTT	CASTQGRVNTEAFF
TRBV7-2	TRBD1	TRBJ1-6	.	TGTGCCAGCAGTCCGGACAGGGGAAGCGAGGCCCTCCACTTT	CASSPDRGSEALHF
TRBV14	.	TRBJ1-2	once	TGTGCCAGCAGCCAGTTGGGGGCCCCTAACTATGGCTACACCTTC	CASSQLGAPNYGYTF
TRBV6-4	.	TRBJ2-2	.	TGTGCCAGCAGAACAGGGAGAGACACCGGGGAGCTGTTTTTT	CASRTGRDTGELFF
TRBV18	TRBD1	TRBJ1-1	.	TGTGCCAGCTCGGGGGACAGGAACACTGAAGCTTTCTTT	CASSGDRNTEAFF
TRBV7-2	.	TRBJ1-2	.	TGTGCCAGCAGCTTATTCCCCAATACAGGGACCGACTATGGCTACACCTTC	CASSLFPNTGTDYGYTF
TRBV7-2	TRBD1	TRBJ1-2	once	TGTGCCAGCAGCTTAGCGAGACAGGGGGTCGGGAAGGCTGGCTACACCTTC	CASSLARQGVGKAGYTF
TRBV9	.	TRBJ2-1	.	TGTGCCACTCAGGCAGGCCCGGCGGGTGAGCAGTTCTTC	CATQAGPAGEQFF
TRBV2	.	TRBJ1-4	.	TGTGCCAGCAGTGAGAGAACGGGGAAATATGAAAAACTGTTTTTT	CASSERTGKYEKLFF
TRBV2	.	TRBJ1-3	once	TGTGCCAGCAGTGCGATGGGACACATCTCTGGAAACACCATATATTTT	CASSAMGHISGNTIYF
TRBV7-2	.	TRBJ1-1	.	TGTGCCAGCAGCTTAAGCCCCGGAGGAGGGACTGAAGCTTTCTTT	CASSLSPGGGTEAFF
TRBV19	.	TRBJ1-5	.	TGTGCCAGTAGTGCAGCCGTGGGGGGTCAGCCCCAGCATTTT	CASSAAVGGQPQHF
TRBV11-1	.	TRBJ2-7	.	TGTGCCAGCAGATTCCCGGACAGTGGAAAAAGTGACGAGCAGTACTTC	CASRFPDSGKSDEQYF
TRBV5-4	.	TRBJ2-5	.	TGTGCCAGCAGCTTCCTCCGGACACACCAAGAGACCCAGTACTTC	CASSFLRTHQETQYF
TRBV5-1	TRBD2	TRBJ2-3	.	TGCGCCAGCAGGGTGACTAGCCACAGCACAGATACGCAGTATTTT	CASRVTSHSTDTQYF
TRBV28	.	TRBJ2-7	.	TGTGCCAGCAGTTCAGGGTTGGGCGAGCAGTACTTC	CASSSGLGEQYF
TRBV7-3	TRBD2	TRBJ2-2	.	TGTGCCAGCAGCCAGACTAGCGGGGGGTTTGGGGAGCTGTTTTTT	CASSQTSGGFGELFF
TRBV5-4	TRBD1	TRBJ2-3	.	TGTGCCAGCAGCTTGGGACAGGGGGATACGCAGTATTTT	CASSLGQGDTQYF
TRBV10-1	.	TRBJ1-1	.	TGCGCCAGCAGTGGTAGAATGAACACTGAAGCTTTCTTT	CASSGRMNTEAFF
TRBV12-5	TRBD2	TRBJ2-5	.	TGTGCTAGTGGCCGTGGGACTAGCGGGGGACAAGAGACCCAGTACTTC	CASGRGTSGGQETQYF
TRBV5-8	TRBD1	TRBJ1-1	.	TGTGCCAGCAGCTTCGTGACAGGGCTAACTGAAGCTTTCTTT	CASSFVTGLTEAFF
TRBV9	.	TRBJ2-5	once	TGTGCCAGCAGCGTAGGGGCGGGGCCCCCGGAGACCCAGTACTTC	CASSVGAGPPETQYF
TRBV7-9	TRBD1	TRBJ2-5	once	TGTGCCAGCAGCTTAGACAGGGGGGAGAAAGAGACCCAGTACTTC	CASSLDRGEKETQYF
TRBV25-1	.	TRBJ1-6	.	TGTGCCAGCCGGTACGGGGAGGCTTCACCCCTCCACTTT	CASRYGEASPLHF
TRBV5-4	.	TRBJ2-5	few	TGTGCCAGCAGCTCTGGACAGCAAGAGACCCAGTACTTC	CASSSGQQETQYF
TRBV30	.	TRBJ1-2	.	TGTGCCTGGAGTTCCCGCGACAGGACCAGGAACTATGGCTACACCTTC	CAWSSRDRTRNYGYTF
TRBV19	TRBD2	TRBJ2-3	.	TGTGCCAGTAAACAGCGGGGGGTTCCCCTGAGCACAGATACGCAGTATTTT	CASKQRGVPLSTDTQYF
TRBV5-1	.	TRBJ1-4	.	TGCGCCAGCAGCCCGATGACAGGCGGAGATTATGAAAAACTGTTTTTT	CASSPMTGGDYEKLFF
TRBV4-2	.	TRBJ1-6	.	TGTGCCAGCAGCCAATCCGGGGTCAATTCACCCCTCCACTTT	CASSQSGVNSPLHF
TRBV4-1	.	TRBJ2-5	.	TGCGCCAGCAGCTCTGCGGACAGACAAGAGACCCAGTACTTC	CASSSADRQETQYF
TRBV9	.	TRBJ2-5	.	TGTGCCAGCAGCTCAGGGAGGGGGTCAGAGACCCAGTACTTC	CASSSGRGSETQYF